This T cell receptor (beta chain) came from a study of cytomegalovirus exposure and HLA in healthy donors. This PCR relied on a set of 60 Vbeta primers and 13 Jbeta primers. Profiled with immunoSEQ multiplex PCR; TCRdb holds only in-frame clones, not every one. In the table there are some 130,000 clones, about 82% of which are singletons. CDR3 length equals 14 residues. Germline trimming cut 3 bases from V and 7 bases from J; bases unmatched to any gene: 4. CDR1 MNHEY and CDR2 SVGAGI come from the germline V gene. Details on this clone: Other DNA sequences in this sample translate to the same CDR3.

Sample: PBMCs. The clonotype was recovered from a young man in good health. The chain uses TRBV6-5 and TRBJ1-2, with TRBD1 identical over 11 bases. The CDR3 here is CASSYGQGAGGYTF. Written as DNA, the CDR3 is TGTGCCAGCAGTTATGGACAGGGGGCTGGTGGCTACACCTTC.